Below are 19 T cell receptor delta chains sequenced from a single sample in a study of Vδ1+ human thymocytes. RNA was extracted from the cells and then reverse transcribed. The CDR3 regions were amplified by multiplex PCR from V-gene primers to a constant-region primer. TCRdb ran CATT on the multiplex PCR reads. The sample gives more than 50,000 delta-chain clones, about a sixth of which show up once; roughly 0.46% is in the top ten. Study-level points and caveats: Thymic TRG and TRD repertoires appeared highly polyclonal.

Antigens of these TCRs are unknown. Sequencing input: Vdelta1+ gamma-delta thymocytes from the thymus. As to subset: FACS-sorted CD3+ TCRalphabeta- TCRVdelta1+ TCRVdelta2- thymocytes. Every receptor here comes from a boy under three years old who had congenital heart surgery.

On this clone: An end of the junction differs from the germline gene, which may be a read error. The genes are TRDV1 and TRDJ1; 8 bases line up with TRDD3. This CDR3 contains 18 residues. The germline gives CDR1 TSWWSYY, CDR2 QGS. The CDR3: CALGSGIYVRGYPDKPIF. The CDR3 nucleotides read TGTGCTCTTGGGTCCGGGATCTACGTAAGGGGATACCCCGATAAACCCATCTTT.

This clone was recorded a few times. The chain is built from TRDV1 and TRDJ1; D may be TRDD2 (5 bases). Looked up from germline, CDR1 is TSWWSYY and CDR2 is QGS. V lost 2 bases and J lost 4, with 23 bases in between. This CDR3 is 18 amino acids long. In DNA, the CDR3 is TGTGCTCTTGGGGAAGTCCTCCTAAAGCCGGTCGGTTTCGATAAACTCATCTTT. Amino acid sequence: CALGEVLLKPVGFDKLIF.

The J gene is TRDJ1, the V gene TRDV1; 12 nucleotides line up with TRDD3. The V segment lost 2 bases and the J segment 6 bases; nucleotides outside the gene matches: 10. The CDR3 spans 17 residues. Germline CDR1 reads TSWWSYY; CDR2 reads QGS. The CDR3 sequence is CALGENPVLGDTNKLIF. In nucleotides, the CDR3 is TGTGCTCTTGGGGAAAACCCCGTACTGGGGGATACTAATAAACTCATCTTT.

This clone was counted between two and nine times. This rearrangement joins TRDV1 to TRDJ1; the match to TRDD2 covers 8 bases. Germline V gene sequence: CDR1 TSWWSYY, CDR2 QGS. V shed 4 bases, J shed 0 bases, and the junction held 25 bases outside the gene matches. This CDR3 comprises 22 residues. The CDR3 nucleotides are TGTGCTCTTGGGGTCCTACTTCCTACGCAAACTGGTCCCTATTCGTACACCGATAAACTCATCTTT. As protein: CALGVLLPTQTGPYSYTDKLIF.

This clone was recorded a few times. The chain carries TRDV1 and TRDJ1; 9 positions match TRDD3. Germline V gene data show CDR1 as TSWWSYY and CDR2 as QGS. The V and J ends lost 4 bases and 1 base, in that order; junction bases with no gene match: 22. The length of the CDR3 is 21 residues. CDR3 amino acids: CALGATFLLGIRSPPTDKLIF. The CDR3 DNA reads TGTGCTCTTGGGGCGACGTTCCTACTGGGGATACGCTCGCCACCCACCGATAAACTCATCTTT.

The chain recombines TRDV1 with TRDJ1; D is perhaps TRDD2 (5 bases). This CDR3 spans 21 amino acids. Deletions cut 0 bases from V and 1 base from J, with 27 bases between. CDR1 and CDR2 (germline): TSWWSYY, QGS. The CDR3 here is CALGELDLLDGYRSSTDKLIF. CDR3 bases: TGTGCTCTTGGGGAACTGGACCTACTTGACGGCTACAGAAGTAGCACCGATAAACTCATCTTT.

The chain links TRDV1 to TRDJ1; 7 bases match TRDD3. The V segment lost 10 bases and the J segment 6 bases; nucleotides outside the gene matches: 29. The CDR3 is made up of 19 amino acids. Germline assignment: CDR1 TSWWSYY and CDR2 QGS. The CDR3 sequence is CAPPIFKPLGKCPGNKLIF. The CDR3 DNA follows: TGTGCTCCTCCCATTTTTAAGCCACTGGGGAAATGTCCCGGGAATAAACTCATCTTT.

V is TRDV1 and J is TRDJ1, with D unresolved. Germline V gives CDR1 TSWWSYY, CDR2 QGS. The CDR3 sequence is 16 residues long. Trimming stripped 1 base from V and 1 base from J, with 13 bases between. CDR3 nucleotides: TGTGCTCTTGGGGAACGAATCCAGGATGCCACCGATAAACTCATCTTT. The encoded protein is CALGERIQDATDKLIF.

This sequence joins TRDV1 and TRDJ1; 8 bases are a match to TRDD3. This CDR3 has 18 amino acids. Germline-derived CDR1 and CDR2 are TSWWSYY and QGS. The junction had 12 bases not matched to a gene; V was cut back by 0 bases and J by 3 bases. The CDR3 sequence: CALGELPGGGGWSDKLIF. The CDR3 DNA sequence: TGTGCTCTTGGGGAACTTCCCGGTGGTGGGGGATGGTCCGATAAACTCATCTTT.

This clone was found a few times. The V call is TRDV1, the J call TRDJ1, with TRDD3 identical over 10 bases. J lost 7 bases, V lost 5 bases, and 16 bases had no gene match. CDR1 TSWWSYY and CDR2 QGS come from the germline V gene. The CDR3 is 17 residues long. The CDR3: CALGNRYLTGGSFKLIF. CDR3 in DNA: TGTGCTCTTGGGAACCGCTACCTTACTGGGGGATCGTTTAAACTCATCTTT.

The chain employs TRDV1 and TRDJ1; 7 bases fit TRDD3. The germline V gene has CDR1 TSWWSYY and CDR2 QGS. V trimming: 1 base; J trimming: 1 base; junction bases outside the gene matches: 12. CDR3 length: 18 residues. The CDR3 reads CALGEHREHWGLTDKLIF. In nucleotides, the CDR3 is TGTGCTCTTGGGGAACATAGGGAACACTGGGGACTCACCGATAAACTCATCTTT.

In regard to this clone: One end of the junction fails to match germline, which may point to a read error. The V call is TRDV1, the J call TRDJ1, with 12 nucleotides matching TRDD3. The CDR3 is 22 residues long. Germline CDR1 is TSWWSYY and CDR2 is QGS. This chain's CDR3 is CALGELSPLTWGIRRATDKLIF. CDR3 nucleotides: TGTGCCCTTGGGGAACTATCCCCTCTGACCTGGGGGATACGACGGGCGACCGATAAACTCATCTTT.

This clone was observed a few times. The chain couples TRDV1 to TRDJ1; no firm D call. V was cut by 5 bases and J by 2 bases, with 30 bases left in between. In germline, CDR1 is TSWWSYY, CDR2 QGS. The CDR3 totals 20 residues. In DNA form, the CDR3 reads TGTGCTCTTGGGTTGACCACCATGCGGGGCCCTAAACGAGGGACCGATAAACTCATCTTT. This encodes CALGLTTMRGPKRGTDKLIF.

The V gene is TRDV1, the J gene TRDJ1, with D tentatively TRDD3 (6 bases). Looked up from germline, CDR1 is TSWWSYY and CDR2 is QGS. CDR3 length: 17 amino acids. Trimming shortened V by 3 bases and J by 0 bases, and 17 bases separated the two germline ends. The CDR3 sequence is CALGDRYGGGHTDKLIF. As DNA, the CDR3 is TGTGCTCTTGGGGACCGCTACGGAGGGGGACACACCGATAAACTCATCTTT.

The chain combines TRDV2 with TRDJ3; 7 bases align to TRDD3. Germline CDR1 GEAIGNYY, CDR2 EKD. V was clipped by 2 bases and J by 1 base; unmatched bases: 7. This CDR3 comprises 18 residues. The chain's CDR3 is CACDNWGVGSWDTRQMFF. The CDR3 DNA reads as TGTGCCTGTGACAACTGGGGCGTCGGTTCCTGGGACACCCGACAGATGTTTTTC.

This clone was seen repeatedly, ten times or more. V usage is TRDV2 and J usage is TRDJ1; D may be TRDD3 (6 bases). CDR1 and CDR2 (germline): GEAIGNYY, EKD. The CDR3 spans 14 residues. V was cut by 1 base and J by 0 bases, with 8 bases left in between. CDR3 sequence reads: CACDTDWDTDKLIF. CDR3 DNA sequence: TGTGCCTGTGACACTGACTGGGACACCGATAAACTCATCTTT.

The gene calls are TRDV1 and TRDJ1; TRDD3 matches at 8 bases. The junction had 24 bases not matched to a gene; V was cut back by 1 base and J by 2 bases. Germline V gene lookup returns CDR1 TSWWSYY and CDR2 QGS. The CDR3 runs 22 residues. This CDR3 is CALGEPRQVFPVTGGITDKLIF. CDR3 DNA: TGTGCTCTTGGGGAACCACGTCAGGTCTTCCCCGTGACTGGGGGGATAACCGATAAACTCATCTTT.

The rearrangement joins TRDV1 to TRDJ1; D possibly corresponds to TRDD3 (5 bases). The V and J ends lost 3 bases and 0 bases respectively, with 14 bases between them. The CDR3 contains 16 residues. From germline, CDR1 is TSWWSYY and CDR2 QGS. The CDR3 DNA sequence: TGTGCTCTTGGGGATGGGGTCTCGGTTTACACCGATAAACTCATCTTT. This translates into CALGDGVSVYTDKLIF.

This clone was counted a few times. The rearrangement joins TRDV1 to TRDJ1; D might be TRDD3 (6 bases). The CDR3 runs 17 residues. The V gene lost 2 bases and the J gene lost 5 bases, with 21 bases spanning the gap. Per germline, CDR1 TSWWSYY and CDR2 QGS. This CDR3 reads CALGEGPYLGMGDKLIF. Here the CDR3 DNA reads TGTGCTCTTGGGGAAGGGCCCTACCTGGGGATGGGGGATAAACTCATCTTT.